These 27 T cell receptor beta chains were sequenced from one sample in a study of regulatory T cells in long-lasting Graves disease. The TCR beta library used iRepertoire HTBI primers with Arm-PCR amplification of CDR3. In TCRdb, the multiplex PCR reads were re-called with MiXCR into one record per CDR3 protein. The sample holds roughly 400,000 distinct CDR3 sequences, 21% seen once. Stated time point: persistent/refractory GD, antithyroid drugs over 5 years with positive TRAb. RNA isolated from PBMCs was used to make the TCR library. Here the sequenced sample was peripheral blood mononuclear cells (PBMCs), taken when the disease was refractory, from a patient treated with antithyroid drugs. The receptors were gathered from a female donor with Graves disease.

This clonotype turned up a few times. The rearrangement joins TRBV19 to TRBJ1-2, with D possibly matching TRBD1 (6 bases). The CDR3 is 14 amino acids. Germline CDR1 reads LNHDA; CDR2 reads SQIVND (reference sequence). Trimming cost V 7 bases and J 0 bases, with 12 bases left between them. CDR3 loop: CASNAYRANYGYTF. CDR3 bases: TGTGCCAGTAACGCATACAGGGCTAACTATGGCTACACCTTC.

At least ten counts were recorded for this clonotype. CDR3: CASSGHGGTEAFF. The CDR3, as DNA: TGTGCCTCTTCGGGTCATGGAGGCACTGAAGCTTTCTTT. The chain uses TRBV30 and TRBJ1-1; D unclear. The V and J ends lost 7 bases and 4 bases respectively, with 16 bases between them. The CDR3 is made up of 13 amino acids. Germline V gene data show CDR1 as GTSNPN and CDR2 as SVGIG (reference sequence).

There are a few counts of this clonotype. J is TRBJ2-7 and V is TRBV20-1; 7 bases fit TRBD2. The ends lost 5 bases at V and 0 bases at J; junction bases unmatched: 4. Germline-derived CDR1 and CDR2 are DFQATT and SNEGSKA (reference sequence). The CDR3 consists of 13 residues. The CDR3 region has the DNA TGCAGTGCTTCCGGGACTACCTCCTACGAGCAGTACTTC. Amino acid sequence: CSASGTTSYEQYF.

In this sample, this clonotype turned up a few times. J is TRBJ2-7 and V is TRBV6-1; 12 bases agree with TRBD2. Per germline, CDR1 MNHNS and CDR2 SASEGT. The V segment lost 5 bases and the J segment 5 bases; nucleotides outside the gene matches: 10. The CDR3 spans 16 residues. CDR3 in DNA: TGTGCCAGCAGTAGACTACTAGCGGGAGGCCTCCACGAGCAGTACTTC. It is translated as CASSRLLAGGLHEQYF.

The genes are TRBV29-1 and TRBJ2-1, with D perhaps TRBD1 or TRBD2 (6 bases each). CDR3 length equals 13 residues. V was cut by 3 bases and J by 5 bases, with 11 bases left in between. Germline V gene data show CDR1 as SQVTM and CDR2 as ANQGSEA. The CDR3, as DNA: TGCAGCGTTGACCGGGGGCACAACAATGAGCAGTTCTTC. Translating it yields CSVDRGHNNEQFF.

This clonotype has ten or more counts. The gene calls are TRBV9 and TRBJ1-1, with a tentative D call TRBD1 (5 bases). The CDR3 runs to 12 residues. CDR1 and CDR2 from the germline V gene are SGDLS and YYNGEE. Trimming took off 7 bases at V and 4 bases at J, with 11 bases between the two ends. The chain's CDR3 is CASQGTGTEAFF. CDR3 DNA sequence: TGTGCCAGCCAGGGAACGGGCACTGAAGCTTTCTTT.

V usage is TRBV10-2 and J usage is TRBJ1-5, with TRBD1 identical over 7 bases. Losses at the gene ends were 0 bases for V and 6 bases for J; bases not matched to a gene: 5. The germline V gene has CDR1 WSHSY and CDR2 SAAADI. The CDR3 totals 15 residues. DNA for the CDR3: TGCGCCAGCAGTGAGTCTACAGGGGCAGCTCAGCCCCAGCATTTT. The encoded protein is CASSESTGAAQPQHF.

This clonotype has a handful of counts. The chain's CDR3 is CAWRWTGKYEQYF. In nucleotides, the CDR3 is TGTGCCTGGAGATGGACAGGGAAGTACGAGCAGTACTTC. The chain has TRBV30 and TRBJ2-7; 8 nucleotides line up with TRBD1. Germline trimming cut 3 bases from V and 4 bases from J; bases unmatched to any gene: 5. Looked up from germline, CDR1 is GTSNPN and CDR2 is SVGIG (reference sequence). CDR3 length equals 13 residues.

The J gene is TRBJ2-7, the V gene TRBV7-2, with 8 bases matching TRBD2. Germline V CDR1 and CDR2: SGHTA, FQGNSA. This CDR3 has 15 amino acids. The ends lost 5 bases at V and 3 bases at J; junction bases unmatched: 9. CDR3 in amino acids: CASSKELADHYEQYF. CDR3 sequence (DNA): TGTGCCAGCAGCAAAGAACTAGCGGACCACTACGAGCAGTACTTC.

This clonotype was counted many times. The V and J genes are TRBV6-2 or TRBV6-3 and TRBJ1-4; D is uncertain. The end of the DNA aligns better with TRBJ2-2, so the J call may be wrong. CDR1 and CDR2 (germline): MNHEY, SVGEGT. The CDR3 sequence is 11 residues long. The CDR3 region is CASSELPELFF. Written as DNA, the CDR3 is TGTGCCAGCAGTGAACTCCCGGAGCTGTTTTTT.

The chain couples TRBV6-1 to TRBJ2-2, with unresolved D. V lost 5 bases to trimming and J lost 6 bases, with 7 bases between them. The CDR3 runs to 12 residues. CDR1 is MNHNS, CDR2 SASEGT, per germline. The CDR3 here is CASSRVAGELFF. In DNA, the CDR3 is TGTGCCAGCAGTAGAGTGGCCGGGGAGCTGTTTTTT.

This clonotype has a handful of counts. The CDR3 DNA reads TGCGCCAGCTCCAAACAGACCTCTGGGGCCAACGTCCTGACTTTC. The encoded protein is CASSKQTSGANVLTF. The chain couples TRBV5-1 to TRBJ2-6; the D is unclear. The ends were cut back, 7 bases at V and 0 bases at J, with 11 bases in the middle. The CDR3 runs to 15 residues. Germline V gives CDR1 SGHRS, CDR2 YFSETQ.

The chain has TRBV19 and TRBJ1-4; TRBD1 is a possible D gene (6 bases). V lost 0 bases to trimming and J lost 6 bases, with 20 bases between them. Germline CDR1 reads LNHDA; CDR2 reads SQIVND (reference sequence). The CDR3 length is 18 residues. CDR3 residues: CASSIDGRDTPGHEKLFF. The DNA for the CDR3 is TGTGCCAGTAGTATAGATGGTCGGGACACTCCAGGTCATGAAAAACTGTTTTTT.

In its sample, this clonotype was seen a few times. This chain connects TRBV19 to TRBJ1-2; 7 positions agree with TRBD1. The V gene end was trimmed by 9 bases and the J gene end by 4 bases; junction bases not matched to a gene: 5. The CDR3 totals 12 residues. The germline V gene encodes CDR1 LNHDA and CDR2 SQIVND (reference sequence). DNA of the CDR3: TGTGCCAGCCTGGGACAGCTCTATGGCTACACCTTC. Encoded protein: CASLGQLYGYTF. Supplemented by reference TRBV19 and TRBJ1-2, the full variable domain reads DGGITQSPKYLFRKEGQNVTLSCEQNLNHDAMYWYRQDPGQGLRLIYYSQIVNDFQKGDIAEGYSVSREKKESFPLTVTSAQKNPTAFYLCASLGQLYGYTFGSGTRLTVV.

At least ten counts were recorded for this clonotype. The chain links TRBV18 to TRBJ1-1, with D unresolved. The CDR3 runs to 13 residues. V lost 3 bases, J lost 5 bases, and 10 bases lay in between. In germline, CDR1 is KGHSH, CDR2 LQKENI. Here the CDR3 reads CASSPMSGTEAFF. The CDR3, as DNA: TGTGCCAGCTCACCGATGTCTGGGACTGAAGCTTTCTTT. Drawing the rest from reference TRBV18 and TRBJ1-1, the complete variable domain is NAGVMQNPRHLVRRRGQEARLRCSPMKGHSHVYWYRQLPEEGLKFMVYLQKENIIDESGMPKERFSAEFPKEGPSILRIQQVVRGDSAAYFCASSPMSGTEAFFGQGTRLTVV.

This clonotype was seen more than once but under ten times. This chain connects TRBV7-8 to TRBJ1-5; the D is unclear. V dropped 5 bases and J dropped 4 bases, with 18 bases sitting between them. CDR1 is SGHVS, CDR2 FQNEAQ, per germline. This CDR3 contains 16 residues. The DNA of the CDR3 is TGTGCCAGCAGCCCTGACTGGACTGCCCAAAATCAGCCCCAGCATTTT. Its translation: CASSPDWTAQNQPQHF.

The gene calls are TRBV30 and TRBJ2-2; D remains unclear. Deletions cut 5 bases from V and 0 bases from J, with 7 bases between. CDR3 length: 13 residues. CDR1 is GTSNPN, CDR2 SVGIG, per germline (reference sequence). CDR3: CAWSFANTGELFF. As DNA, the CDR3 is TGTGCCTGGTCATTCGCGAACACCGGGGAGCTGTTTTTT.

The sample holds a few counts of this clonotype. The V gene is TRBV20-1, the J gene TRBJ1-6; 9 bases map to TRBD1. J gave up 6 bases and V 2 bases, and 2 bases lay outside the gene matches. CDR1 and CDR2 (germline): DFQATT, SNEGSKA (reference sequence). This CDR3 has 14 amino acids. This CDR3 reads CSARTTGGNSPLHF. The CDR3 bases are TGCAGTGCTAGAACGACAGGGGGTAATTCACCCCTCCACTTT.

The rearrangement uses TRBV28 and TRBJ1-3; TRBD1 matches 7 bases. This CDR3 has 15 amino acids. From germline, CDR1 is MDHEN and CDR2 SYDVKM. The ends lost 5 bases at V and 4 bases at J; junction bases unmatched: 8. The CDR3 DNA follows: TGTGCCAGCAGTGTACCACCGGGACAGGGAAACACCATATATTTT. It specifies CASSVPPGQGNTIYF. Together with reference TRBV28 and TRBJ1-3, the CDR3 gives the full variable domain: DVKVTQSSRYLVKRTGEKVFLECVQDMDHENMFWYRQDPGLGLRLIYFSYDVKMKEKGDIPEGYSVSREKKERFSLILESASTNQTSMYLCASSVPPGQGNTIYFGEGSWLTVV.

This clonotype was counted at least ten times. The gene calls are TRBV6-5 and TRBJ1-1; D gene uncertain. From germline, CDR1 is MNHEY and CDR2 SVGAGI. This CDR3 comprises 14 residues. V lost 2 bases and J lost 1, with 8 bases in between. CDR3: CASSYRPENTEAFF. The CDR3 DNA follows: TGTGCCAGCAGTTACAGGCCAGAGAACACTGAAGCTTTCTTT.

DNA for the CDR3: TGTGCCAGCACCAAGGGTTGGGGCTACACCTTC. Translated, it gives CASTKGWGYTF. The chain carries TRBV6-1 and TRBJ1-2; D ambiguous. V dropped 7 bases and J dropped 8 bases, with 11 bases sitting between them. The CDR3 spans 11 residues. CDR1 and CDR2 from the germline V gene are MNHNS and SASEGT.

This clonotype appeared many times. This chain connects TRBV10-1 to TRBJ2-5; D is possibly TRBD2 (5 bases). The CDR3 totals 16 residues. The germline CDR1 and CDR2 sequences are WNHNN and SYGVQD (reference sequence). V gave up 3 bases and J gave up 0 bases, with 14 bases separating them. CDR3 protein: CASSDGGTSYQETQYF. The DNA for the CDR3 is TGCGCCAGCAGTGATGGAGGCACTTCGTACCAAGAGACCCAGTACTTC.

This clonotype showed up many times. The chain uses TRBV6-1 and TRBJ1-1; no reliable D call. The CDR3 runs to 12 residues. Germline CDR1 and CDR2: MNHNS and SASEGT. V lost 3 bases to trimming and J lost 4 bases, with 6 bases between them. CDR3 bases: TGTGCCAGCAGTGACAGTCTCACTGAAGCTTTCTTT. Encoded protein: CASSDSLTEAFF.

Of note for this clonotype: Being one base from a much bigger clone, this may be a read error. The V call is TRBV6-9, the J call TRBJ1-5; D remains unclear. CDR3 length: 15 amino acids. Trimming pared 3 bases from V and 6 bases from J, leaving 15 bases between. Germline V gene data show CDR1 as MNHGY and CDR2 as SVAAGI. CDR3 in DNA: TGTGCCAGCAGTTACGAACAAGTAGGCAGTCAGCCCCAGCATTTT. Amino acids: CASSYEQVGSQPQHF.

The sample holds a few counts of this clonotype. The chain employs TRBV11-2 and TRBJ2-1; no clear D. CDR1 and CDR2 from the germline V gene are SGHAT and FQNNGV. With 4 bases removed from V and 4 bases from J, the gap between germline ends came to 11 bases. The CDR3 is 14 residues long. CDR3 sequence (DNA): TGTGCCAGCAGCTCAACGTGGGATTACAATGAGCAGTTCTTC. Protein: CASSSTWDYNEQFF. The variable domain in full, with the rest retrieved from reference TRBV11-2 and TRBJ2-1, is EAGVAQSPRYKIIEKRQSVAFWCNPISGHATLYWYQQILGQGPKLLIQFQNNGVVDDSQLPKDRFSAERLKGVDSTLKIQPAKLEDSAVYLCASSSTWDYNEQFFGPGTRLTVL.

This clonotype appeared a few times. The genes are TRBV18 and TRBJ2-4; TRBD2 is a possible D gene (6 bases). The V and J ends lost 3 bases and 0 bases respectively, with 12 bases between them. Germline CDR1 KGHSH, CDR2 LQKENI. The CDR3 is made up of 16 amino acids. The CDR3 here is CASSPGSLLAKNIQYF. Here the CDR3 DNA reads TGTGCCAGCTCACCCGGGAGTCTTCTAGCCAAAAACATTCAGTACTTC.

There are many counts of this clonotype. This chain links TRBV7-2 with TRBJ1-6; D gene uncertain. Germline CDR1 SGHTA, CDR2 FQGNSA. The CDR3 covers 15 residues. V shed 1 base and J shed 8 bases, with 12 bases lying between them. The CDR3 bases are TGTGCCAGCAGCTTAGGGAGGGTTCCATATTCACCCCTCCACTTT. Translating gives CASSLGRVPYSPLHF.